The rows below give T cell receptor beta chains drawn from one sample of a study of regulatory T cells in long-lasting Graves disease. TCRdb itself ran the multiplex PCR reads through MiXCR, one entry per CDR3 protein. The sample includes about 450,000 distinct CDR3 sequences, less than 15% of them seen just once. These sequences were also reported in another study, on T cells in Graves' hyperthyroidism and ophthalmopathy.

Specimen: peripheral blood mononuclear cells (PBMCs), collected at new diagnosis, from a patient treated with antithyroid drugs. These receptors were collected from a woman in her forties or fifties with Graves disease. CDR3s include the opening cysteine and the closing phenylalanine or tryptophan. A D gene is named only where the DNA matches it firmly. Only part of the rows carry a size: once, few, many, or a class if the clone is expanded.

cdr3_aa: CASSLSKQGGNTEAFF; cdr3_nt: TGCGCCAGCAGCTTGTCCAAACAGGGGGGGAACACTGAAGCTTTCTTT; v_call: TRBV5-1; d_call: TRBD1; clone_size: few; j_call: TRBJ1-1
cdr3_aa: CASSLMPSVNSPLHF; cdr3_nt: TGTGCCAGCAGTTTAATGCCATCGGTCAATTCACCCCTCCACTTT; v_call: TRBV27; d_call: NA; clone_size: many; j_call: TRBJ1-6
cdr3_aa: CASSPTGFGNQPQHF; cdr3_nt: TGTGCCAGCAGCCCGACAGGGTTTGGCAATCAGCCCCAGCATTTT; v_call: TRBV9; d_call: TRBD1; clone_size: few; j_call: TRBJ1-5
cdr3_aa: CATSNAEGQGDWETQYF; cdr3_nt: TGTGCCACCAGCAACGCGGAGGGACAGGGGGATTGGGAGACCCAGTACTTC; v_call: TRBV15; d_call: TRBD1; clone_size: many; j_call: TRBJ2-5
cdr3_aa: CASSSLLGDYEQYF; cdr3_nt: TGTGCCAGCAGCTCCTTACTCGGAGACTACGAGCAGTACTTC; v_call: TRBV13; d_call: NA; clone_size: NA; j_call: TRBJ2-7
cdr3_aa: CASSYLRSPGELFF; cdr3_nt: TGTGCCAGCAGTTACTTGAGAAGCCCCGGGGAGCTGTTTTTT; v_call: TRBV6-7; d_call: NA; clone_size: many; j_call: TRBJ2-2
cdr3_aa: CATSDLRDGAYEQYF; cdr3_nt: TGTGCCACCAGTGATTTGCGGGACGGGGCCTACGAGCAGTACTTC; v_call: TRBV24-1; d_call: NA; clone_size: many; j_call: TRBJ2-7
cdr3_aa: CASSTGTEGETQYF; cdr3_nt: TGCGCCAGCAGCACCGGGACAGAAGGGGAGACCCAGTACTTC; v_call: TRBV5-1; d_call: TRBD1; clone_size: NA; j_call: TRBJ2-5
cdr3_aa: CSASTETGSNTEAFF; cdr3_nt: TGCAGTGCTAGTACCGAGACAGGGTCGAACACTGAAGCTTTCTTT; v_call: TRBV20-1; d_call: TRBD1; clone_size: NA; j_call: TRBJ1-1
cdr3_aa: CSVDDPRGEQFF; cdr3_nt: TGCAGCGTTGACGACCCTCGGGGTGAGCAGTTCTTC; v_call: TRBV29-1; d_call: NA; clone_size: many; j_call: TRBJ2-1
cdr3_aa: CASSLMGRELFF; cdr3_nt: TGTGCCAGCAGTTTGATGGGCAGGGAGCTGTTTTTT; v_call: TRBV27; d_call: NA; clone_size: few; j_call: TRBJ2-2
cdr3_aa: CASSQDLPSGSYEQYF; cdr3_nt: TGCGCCAGCAGCCAAGATCTACCCAGCGGCAGCTACGAGCAGTACTTC; v_call: TRBV4-1; d_call: NA; clone_size: many; j_call: TRBJ2-7
cdr3_aa: CASAPRDYPYEQYF; cdr3_nt: TGTGCCAGCGCACCCCGGGACTACCCCTACGAGCAGTACTTC; v_call: TRBV2; d_call: TRBD2; clone_size: NA; j_call: TRBJ2-7
cdr3_aa: CASSSQTGDIYGYTF; cdr3_nt: TGTGCCAGTAGTTCACAGACAGGGGACATCTATGGCTACACCTTC; v_call: TRBV19; d_call: TRBD1; clone_size: few; j_call: TRBJ1-2
cdr3_aa: CASSPLQGTYEQYF; cdr3_nt: TGTGCCAGCTCACCCCTACAGGGTACCTACGAGCAGTACTTC; v_call: TRBV18; d_call: NA; clone_size: many; j_call: TRBJ2-7
cdr3_aa: CASGTTVSSGANVLTF; cdr3_nt: TGTGCCAGCGGAACAACCGTCTCCTCTGGGGCCAACGTCCTGACTTTC; v_call: TRBV7-3; d_call: NA; clone_size: few; j_call: TRBJ2-6
cdr3_aa: CASSLVYRGPGEQFF; cdr3_nt: TGTGCCAGCAGCTTAGTTTACAGGGGGCCGGGTGAGCAGTTCTTC; v_call: TRBV7-9; d_call: TRBD1; clone_size: few; j_call: TRBJ2-1
cdr3_aa: CASSSRRSQETQYF; cdr3_nt: TGTGCCAGCAGCTCCAGACGTTCCCAAGAGACCCAGTACTTC; v_call: TRBV11-2; d_call: NA; clone_size: many; j_call: TRBJ2-5
cdr3_aa: CASSRGDTQYF; cdr3_nt: TGTGCCAGCTCGCGGGGGGATACGCAGTATTTT; v_call: TRBV11-2; d_call: TRBD2; clone_size: many; j_call: TRBJ2-3
cdr3_aa: CASSVGATNQPQHF; cdr3_nt: TGTGCCAGCAGCGTAGGGGCGACCAATCAGCCCCAGCATTTT; v_call: TRBV9; d_call: NA; clone_size: few; j_call: TRBJ1-5
cdr3_aa: CASSLEFASGANVLTF; cdr3_nt: TGTGCCAGCAGCTTAGAATTTGCATCTGGGGCCAACGTCCTGACTTTC; v_call: TRBV7-2; d_call: NA; clone_size: few; j_call: TRBJ2-6
cdr3_aa: CAWSVKGGNDEAFF; cdr3_nt: TGTGCCTGGAGTGTAAAGGGGGGGAATGATGAAGCTTTCTTT; v_call: TRBV30; d_call: NA; clone_size: many; j_call: TRBJ1-1
cdr3_aa: CSARDGQADNSPLHF; cdr3_nt: TGCAGTGCTAGAGACGGCCAAGCTGATAATTCACCCCTCCACTTT; v_call: TRBV20-1; d_call: NA; clone_size: few; j_call: TRBJ1-6
cdr3_aa: CAWIQVDEQFF; cdr3_nt: TGTGCCTGGATCCAGGTGGATGAGCAGTTCTTC; v_call: TRBV30; d_call: NA; clone_size: many; j_call: TRBJ2-1
cdr3_aa: CASSFWDRYTGELFF; cdr3_nt: TGTGCCAGCAGTTTTTGGGACAGGTACACCGGGGAGCTGTTTTTT; v_call: TRBV28; d_call: TRBD1; clone_size: many; j_call: TRBJ2-2
cdr3_aa: CASSPPTSGTYEQYF; cdr3_nt: TGTGCCAGCTCACCGCCTACTAGCGGCACCTACGAGCAGTACTTC; v_call: TRBV18; d_call: TRBD2; clone_size: many; j_call: TRBJ2-7
cdr3_aa: CASSFVADTQYF; cdr3_nt: TGTGCCAGCAGCTTCGTGGCAGATACGCAGTATTTT; v_call: TRBV28; d_call: NA; clone_size: many; j_call: TRBJ2-3
cdr3_aa: CAISERLAGGEEQFF; cdr3_nt: TGTGCCATCAGTGAACGGCTAGCGGGAGGGGAGGAGCAGTTCTTC; v_call: TRBV10-3; d_call: TRBD2; clone_size: many; j_call: TRBJ2-1
cdr3_aa: CASSRGLAGDLDTQYF; cdr3_nt: TGCGCCAGCAGTCGCGGACTAGCGGGAGACCTAGATACGCAGTATTTT; v_call: TRBV5-1; d_call: TRBD2; clone_size: many; j_call: TRBJ2-3
cdr3_aa: CASSLSSGLAGYEQYF; cdr3_nt: TGTGCCAGCAGTCTCTCCTCGGGACTAGCGGGCTACGAGCAGTACTTC; v_call: TRBV12-3/TRBV12-4; d_call: TRBD2; clone_size: many; j_call: TRBJ2-7
cdr3_aa: CATSETGTGGSYEQYF; cdr3_nt: TGTGCCACCAGCGAAACCGGGACAGGGGGGTCCTACGAGCAGTACTTC; v_call: TRBV24-1; d_call: TRBD1; clone_size: few; j_call: TRBJ2-7
cdr3_aa: CASSIAEGVSSYNEQFF; cdr3_nt: TGTGCCAGTAGTATAGCTGAGGGGGTTAGCTCCTACAATGAGCAGTTCTTC; v_call: TRBV19; d_call: NA; clone_size: few; j_call: TRBJ2-1
cdr3_aa: CSARDGRRPAFF; cdr3_nt: TGCAGTGCTAGAGATGGGAGGCGGCCGGCGTTCTTC; v_call: TRBV20-1; d_call: NA; clone_size: many; j_call: TRBJ2-1
cdr3_aa: CASSFGGLPIYF; cdr3_nt: TGTGCCAGCAGTTTTGGGGGGCTCCCCATATATTTT; v_call: TRBV12-3/TRBV12-4; d_call: NA; clone_size: many; j_call: TRBJ1-3
cdr3_aa: CASRQPGANNEQFF; cdr3_nt: TGTGCCAGCAGACAACCGGGGGCGAACAATGAGCAGTTCTTC; v_call: TRBV6-1; d_call: NA; clone_size: NA; j_call: TRBJ2-1
cdr3_aa: CASSSLGKQETQYF; cdr3_nt: TGTGCCAGCAGCTCTTTGGGGAAACAAGAGACCCAGTACTTC; v_call: TRBV7-8; d_call: NA; clone_size: many; j_call: TRBJ2-5
cdr3_aa: CASSIVGLAGNYNEQFF; cdr3_nt: TGTGCCAGTAGTATAGTGGGACTAGCGGGAAACTACAATGAGCAGTTCTTC; v_call: TRBV19; d_call: TRBD2; clone_size: NA; j_call: TRBJ2-1
cdr3_aa: CASSYHDSATDTQYF; cdr3_nt: TGTGCCAGCAGTTACCACGACAGTGCCACAGATACGCAGTATTTT; v_call: TRBV28; d_call: NA; clone_size: few; j_call: TRBJ2-3
cdr3_aa: CASSREVRGPVGQYF; cdr3_nt: TGTGCCAGCTCACGAGAGGTCAGGGGACCCGTTGGGCAGTACTTC; v_call: TRBV18; d_call: NA; clone_size: many; j_call: TRBJ2-7
cdr3_aa: CSVEEQGNTEAFF; cdr3_nt: TGCAGCGTTGAAGAACAGGGGAACACTGAAGCTTTCTTT; v_call: TRBV29-1; d_call: NA; clone_size: NA; j_call: TRBJ1-1
cdr3_aa: CASSQDRGQGAGTEAFF; cdr3_nt: TGTGCCAGCAGCCAAGACCGGGGACAGGGGGCAGGAACTGAAGCTTTCTTT; v_call: TRBV3-1; d_call: TRBD1; clone_size: NA; j_call: TRBJ1-1
cdr3_aa: CSARDLAGNYNEQFF; cdr3_nt: TGCAGTGCTAGAGACCTAGCGGGGAACTACAATGAGCAGTTCTTC; v_call: TRBV20-1; d_call: TRBD2; clone_size: NA; j_call: TRBJ2-1
cdr3_aa: CAWSVIRTSGTSSTDTQYF; cdr3_nt: TGTGCCTGGAGTGTTATTCGGACTAGCGGGACATCGAGCACAGATACGCAGTATTTT; v_call: TRBV30; d_call: TRBD2; clone_size: NA; j_call: TRBJ2-3
cdr3_aa: CASSQDSASRETQYF; cdr3_nt: TGTGCCAGCAGCCAAGATTCGGCGAGTAGGGAGACCCAGTACTTC; v_call: TRBV3-1; d_call: NA; clone_size: NA; j_call: TRBJ2-5
cdr3_aa: CATKEGLLAKNIQYF; cdr3_nt: TGTGCCACCAAGGAGGGGTTATTAGCCAAAAACATTCAGTACTTC; v_call: TRBV19; d_call: NA; clone_size: NA; j_call: TRBJ2-4
cdr3_aa: CAWSSGSWDTQYF; cdr3_nt: TGTGCCTGGAGCAGCGGGAGTTGGGATACGCAGTATTTT; v_call: TRBV30; d_call: TRBD2; clone_size: NA; j_call: TRBJ2-3
cdr3_aa: CASSLQGQGMGEQYF; cdr3_nt: TGTGCCAGCAGCTTACAGGGACAGGGTATGGGCGAGCAGTACTTC; v_call: TRBV7-2; d_call: TRBD1; clone_size: NA; j_call: TRBJ2-7
cdr3_aa: CASSLDLRGAGETQYF; cdr3_nt: TGTGCCAGCAGCTTAGACCTTCGGGGGGCTGGAGAGACCCAGTACTTC; v_call: TRBV7-9; d_call: NA; clone_size: many; j_call: TRBJ2-5